These T cell receptor beta chains were read from a single sample in a study of CD8 T cells in ankylosing spondylitis. TCRdb re-derived calls from the 5' RACE reads in MiXCR, one entry per CDR3 protein. Seen here are about 280,000 distinct CDR3 sequences, 20% observed once, and the top ten hold less than 9.5%. The sequenced material came from blood, either unsorted or a sorted T cell fraction (not recorded which). These receptors originate from a male donor with ankylosing spondylitis or in good health (not recorded which). CDR3s include the opening cysteine and the closing phenylalanine or tryptophan. A D gene is named only where the DNA matches it firmly. Clone size is given for some rows only: seen once, a few or many times, or a class if the clone is expanded.

abundance,d_gene,j_gene,v_gene,CDR3nt,CDR3aa
few,TRBD1,TRBJ2-1,TRBV5-1,TGCGCCAGCAGCCATAGACAGGGGTCCTCTATCTCCTACAATGAGCAGTTCTTC,CASSHRQGSSISYNEQFF
few,-,TRBJ1-5,TRBV5-8,TGTGCCAGCAGCGGTCCGTATAGCAATCAGCCCCAGCATTTT,CASSGPYSNQPQHF
-,-,TRBJ1-2,TRBV6-1,TGTGCCAGCGGGGCCTATGGCTACACCTTC,CASGAYGYTF
-,TRBD2,TRBJ2-1,TRBV5-1,TGCGCCAGCAGCTTGGGTTGGCGGGAGGATTTCAATGAGCAGTTCTTC,CASSLGWREDFNEQFF
few,-,TRBJ1-2,TRBV28,TGTGCCAGCAGTTCTGGGCTTATCCCCTATGGCTACACCTTC,CASSSGLIPYGYTF
many,-,TRBJ2-1,TRBV5-6,TGTGCCAGCAGCCCGGGTCCGACGGGCAATGAGCAGTTCTTC,CASSPGPTGNEQFF
few,-,TRBJ2-1,TRBV15,TGTGCCACCAGCAGAGTTGGCTATGAGCAGTTCTTC,CATSRVGYEQFF
few,TRBD2,TRBJ2-2,TRBV5-5,TGTGCCAGCAGCTTGGCGGCTAGCGGGAGGAGCCGGGAGCTGTTTTTT,CASSLAASGRSRELFF
-,-,TRBJ2-3,TRBV5-6,TGTGCCAGCAGCCAGACCAATCGGGCACCCTATTTT,CASSQTNRAPYF
-,TRBD1,TRBJ1-2,TRBV2,TGTGCCAGTCAGACAGGGATAGGAGGCTACACCTTC,CASQTGIGGYTF
-,TRBD1,TRBJ1-1,TRBV27,TGTGCCAGCAGTTTAAGGGACAGAAAGAACACTGAAGCTTTCTTT,CASSLRDRKNTEAFF
-,TRBD2,TRBJ2-1,TRBV24-1,TGTGCCACCAGTGACCCTTCCCCGGGACTAGCGGGAGGGGATTACAATGAGCAGTTCTTC,CATSDPSPGLAGGDYNEQFF
few,-,TRBJ2-1,TRBV5-1,TGCGCCAGCAGCTTCACAGGCGTTGGCTACAATGAGCAGTTCTTC,CASSFTGVGYNEQFF
many,TRBD2,TRBJ2-5,TRBV7-8,TGTGCCAGCAGCGTAAGACTAGCGGGAGTGAAAGAGACCCAGTACTTC,CASSVRLAGVKETQYF
-,-,TRBJ1-4,TRBV5-1,TGCGCCAGCAGCCCGGGACCTATCCCCGACGGAAAACTGTTTTTT,CASSPGPIPDGKLFF
-,-,TRBJ1-3,TRBV5-1,TGCGCCAGCAGCCCGGGACGGCCGTTCTCTGGAAACACCATATATTTT,CASSPGRPFSGNTIYF
-,-,TRBJ2-1,TRBV4-1,TGCGCCAGCAGCCAAGTGGCGTCGGGTGAGCAGTTCTTC,CASSQVASGEQFF
-,TRBD2,TRBJ2-3,TRBV20-1,TGCAGTGCTAAAATTTTAGCGGGAGTGAAGGATACGCAGTATTTT,CSAKILAGVKDTQYF
-,-,TRBJ2-6,TRBV7-9,TGTGCCAGCAGCCCGGCTACAGGGCCTGGGGCCAACGTCCTGACTTTC,CASSPATGPGANVLTF
-,-,TRBJ2-2,TRBV11-1,TGTGCCAGCAGCCTTGGTGGGGCCACCGGGGAGCTGTTTTTT,CASSLGGATGELFF
few,-,TRBJ2-1,TRBV20-1,TGCAGTGTCCCGGACCCTAGCTACCCCTCCAATGAGCAGTTCTTC,CSVPDPSYPSNEQFF
-,-,TRBJ2-2,TRBV5-8,TGTGCCAGCAGTCGGGACCGAACCGGGGAGCTGTTTTTT,CASSRDRTGELFF
-,TRBD2,TRBJ2-3,TRBV20-1,TGCAGTGCTGGTTTAGCGGGGGGGCCGGCAGATACGCAGTATTTT,CSAGLAGGPADTQYF
-,TRBD1,TRBJ2-2,TRBV5-1,TGCGCCAGCAGCGGGGACAGGGTGGTCACCGGGGAGCTGTTTTTT,CASSGDRVVTGELFF
few,TRBD1,TRBJ1-2,TRBV24-1,TGTGCCACCAGTGATGGGACAGATCCTAACTATGGCTACACCTTC,CATSDGTDPNYGYTF
-,-,TRBJ2-3,TRBV20-1,TGCAGTGCCGCCGGGACACTCGTATCGGATACGCAGTATTTT,CSAAGTLVSDTQYF
many,-,TRBJ2-2,TRBV5-1,TGCGCCAGCAGCCTTGGACAGACCGGGGAGCTGTTTTTT,CASSLGQTGELFF
-,-,TRBJ2-2,TRBV5-4,TGTGCCAGCAGCTTGGATCTTTTCCCGGGACACAACACCGGGGAGCTGTTTTTT,CASSLDLFPGHNTGELFF
few,-,TRBJ1-2,TRBV5-1,TGCGCCAGCAGCTCAGAGGCCTCCCGGAGCTATGGCTACACCTTC,CASSSEASRSYGYTF
-,TRBD1,TRBJ2-1,TRBV3-1,TGTGCCAGCAGCCGTGCAGTGACCACAGGGGGCGCGAGTTTTGGTGAGCAGTTCTTC,CASSRAVTTGGASFGEQFF
-,-,TRBJ2-5,TRBV6-1,TGTGCCAGCAGCCAGGGGGGCCTAGAGACCCAGTACTTC,CASSQGGLETQYF